The rows below give T cell receptor beta chains drawn from one sample of a study of blood T cell repertoires in COVID-19. Libraries were prepared by immunoSEQ multiplex PCR; TCRdb keeps only in-frame clonotypes and omits some of them. Counted here are about 220,000 clones, 86% occurring once; the ten biggest clones make up about 4%. Source material: PBMCs or T cells enriched from blood (not recorded which). These receptors all stem from a woman in her 40s with acute COVID-19. Each CDR3 is given with its conserved first and last residue. D genes are given only for firm matches. Not all rows give a size; the values are once, few, many and, for expanded clones, a class.

TRBJ1-1 | NA | NA | TRBV6-1 | TGTGCCAGCAGTGAAGCGCCCGGGAGAAACACTGAAGCTTTCTTT | CASSEAPGRNTEAFF
TRBJ1-2 | few | NA | TRBV11-2 | TGTGCCAGCAGCTTAGGAAAAGGGGCCAAGGCTACGGCCATTGGCTACACCTTC | CASSLGKGAKATAIGYTF
TRBJ2-7 | NA | TRBD1 | TRBV7-3 | TGTGCCAGCAGCTTCGAAGGGGGCCAATCCTACGAGCAGTACTTC | CASSFEGGQSYEQYF
TRBJ2-7 | NA | NA | TRBV5-1 | TGCGCCAGCAGGGGACACTCCTACGAGCAGTACTTC | CASRGHSYEQYF
TRBJ2-5 | NA | NA | TRBV12-3/TRBV12-4 | TGTGCCAGCAGTAGGGGGCAAGAGACCCAGTACTTC | CASSRGQETQYF
TRBJ1-4 | NA | NA | TRBV12-3/TRBV12-4 | TGTGCCAGCAGTTTTCGGGCTAATGAAAAACTGTTTTTT | CASSFRANEKLFF
TRBJ2-1 | NA | NA | TRBV10-2 | TGCGCCAGCCGGGTGGGGGGCTCCTACAATGAGCAGTTCTTC | CASRVGGSYNEQFF
TRBJ1-2 | NA | NA | TRBV19 | TGTGCCAGTAGTCCTGACGGGGGGAGTTTCTATGGCTACACCTTC | CASSPDGGSFYGYTF
TRBJ1-1 | NA | NA | TRBV11-2 | TGTGCCAGCAGCACGGACACTGAAGCTTTCTTT | CASSTDTEAFF
TRBJ1-2 | once | TRBD1 | TRBV7-8 | TGTGCCAGCAGCCCTTGGGACAGGGGGCAGGGAGGCTACACCTTC | CASSPWDRGQGGYTF
TRBJ1-1 | NA | NA | TRBV7-6 | TGTGCCAGCAGCTTAGCGCGGCAGGGAAGGGCGCTGGGCACTGAAGCTTTCTTT | CASSLARQGRALGTEAFF
TRBJ2-5 | NA | TRBD1 | TRBV7-2 | TGTGCCAGCAGCTTAGGTGAATCAGGGGGAGTAGAGACCCAGTACTTC | CASSLGESGGVETQYF
TRBJ1-4 | NA | NA | TRBV18 | TGTGCCAGCTCACCAAGCTTGAGGGAATCGGCAACTAATGAAAAACTGTTTTTT | CASSPSLRESATNEKLFF
TRBJ1-1 | NA | NA | TRBV2 | TGTGCCAGCAGTGGGAAAGACACCGACACTGAAGCTTTCTTT | CASSGKDTDTEAFF
TRBJ1-4 | NA | NA | TRBV7-9 | TGTGCCAGCAGCTTAGAAGGGGGGGATGAAAAACTGTTTTTT | CASSLEGGDEKLFF
TRBJ1-1 | NA | NA | TRBV5-4 | TGTGCCAGCAGCTTGGTTTCGAGAACCCCGAACACTGAAGCTTTCTTT | CASSLVSRTPNTEAFF
TRBJ2-7 | few | NA | TRBV12-3/TRBV12-4 | TGTGCCAGCGGTTTGCGCTCCTACGAGCAGTACTTC | CASGLRSYEQYF
TRBJ1-4 | NA | NA | TRBV5-6 | TGTGCCAGCAGCTTGGGGGAAACTAGGAGGGCAGCGGATGAAAAACTGTTTTTT | CASSLGETRRAADEKLFF
TRBJ1-1 | NA | NA | TRBV2 | TGTGCCAGCAGCGTTAAGATCGGACACTCGAACACTGAAGCTTTCTTT | CASSVKIGHSNTEAFF
TRBJ1-3 | NA | NA | TRBV2 | TGTGCCAGCAGTTACAGGATCCTTGGAAACACCATATATTTT | CASSYRILGNTIYF
TRBJ1-2 | NA | TRBD1 | TRBV9 | TGTGCCAGCACCCGAACCGCAGGGGGCGTCGGCTACACCTTC | CASTRTAGGVGYTF
TRBJ1-3 | NA | TRBD1 | TRBV4-1 | TGCGCCAGCAGCCAAGCCACAGGGGCTGGAAACACCATATATTTT | CASSQATGAGNTIYF
TRBJ1-3 | NA | NA | TRBV2 | TGTGCCAGCAGTGAAATGCGCTCTGGAAACACCATATATTTT | CASSEMRSGNTIYF
TRBJ1-1 | NA | NA | TRBV3-1/TRBV3-2 | TGTGCCAGCAGCCAAGATAGCGGGGGCTCCACTGAAGCTTTCTTT | CASSQDSGGSTEAFF
TRBJ1-1 | NA | TRBD1 | TRBV19 | TGTGCCAGTAGTATAGACGGGGGACAGGGGTTAATGAACACTGAAGCTTTCTTT | CASSIDGGQGLMNTEAFF
TRBJ2-3 | NA | TRBD1 | TRBV7-2 | TGTGCCAGCAGCATAGGACAGGGCTCGAATACGCAGTATTTT | CASSIGQGSNTQYF
TRBJ2-1 | NA | TRBD1 | TRBV2 | TGTGCCAGCAGTGAAGGGGCAGGGGGCTCCTACAATGAGCAGTTCTTC | CASSEGAGGSYNEQFF
TRBJ1-2 | NA | TRBD1 | TRBV19 | TGTGCCAGTAGTCCCCTGGACAGGGAAGGACATGGCTACACCTTC | CASSPLDREGHGYTF
TRBJ2-2 | NA | TRBD1 | TRBV3-1/TRBV3-2 | TGTGCCACCTCCCGCAGGGGGCGAAATACCGGGGAGCTGTTTTTT | CATSRRGRNTGELFF
TRBJ1-1 | NA | NA | TRBV5-1 | TGCGCCAGCAGCAGGGAGGGACCTGAAGCTTTCTTT | CASSREGPEAFF
TRBJ1-1 | NA | NA | TRBV28 | TGTGCCAGCATGGAAAACGGACTCCTGAACACTGAAGCTTTCTTT | CASMENGLLNTEAFF
TRBJ1-3 | NA | NA | TRBV19 | TGTGCCAGTAGAAGGACTTTCCTCTCTGGAAACACCATATATTTT | CASRRTFLSGNTIYF
TRBJ1-1 | NA | TRBD1 | TRBV6-5 | TGTGCCAGCAGTTACTCCCCCCAGGGGGCAACTGAAGCTTTCTTT | CASSYSPQGATEAFF
TRBJ2-2 | NA | TRBD1 | TRBV4-3 | TGCGCCAGCAGCCGGACAGGGACCGGGGAGCTGTTTTTT | CASSRTGTGELFF
TRBJ2-1 | NA | NA | TRBV5-1 | TGCGCCAGCAGCTTTGTAACAGATTACAATGAGCAGTTCTTC | CASSFVTDYNEQFF
TRBJ1-6 | NA | NA | TRBV18 | TGTGCCAGCTCACCACCGGGGGGAGCGGGGGGCTTAAGCTCCTATAATTCACCCCTCCACTTT | CASSPPGGAGGLSSYNSPLHF
TRBJ1-6 | NA | NA | TRBV19 | TGTGCCAGTAGCTCTCCATCAAACGGGAATTCACCCCTCCACTTT | CASSSPSNGNSPLHF